One sample yielded the 13 T cell receptor beta chains listed below, sequenced in a study of cytomegalovirus exposure and HLA in healthy donors (dated by TCRdb to 2016 to 2017). Library prep was done by the immunoSEQ multiplex PCR assay. The multiplex PCR relied on a mix of 60 forward primers for TCR Vbeta segments and 13 reverse primers for TCR Jbeta segments. Drawn from immuneACCESS, this table holds only the in-frame rearrangements with V and J called that TCRdb kept. Clones are partly lost; checked studies trace under half to an unresolved V gene and leave the rest unexplained. This sample comprises approximately 220,000 clones, roughly 80% of them detected only once. About 3.1% of the sample belongs to the ten largest clones. Sequencing was done on a sample of PBMCs. The receptor set was obtained from a man under 40 in good health and CMV-seronegative.

To note about this clone: One junction end does not reproduce the germline sequence, and a read error may be involved. This chain links TRBV7-9 with TRBJ2-3, with D possibly TRBD1 on 5 matching bases. The CDR3 covers 14 residues. CDR1 is SEHNR, CDR2 FQNEAQ, per germline (reference sequence). CDR3 in amino acids: CSSSLEQGTDTQYF. CDR3 nucleotide sequence: TGTTCCAGCAGCTTAGAGCAGGGAACAGATACGCAGTATTTT.

This chain joins TRBV18 and TRBJ1-2; D possibly corresponds to TRBD1 (6 bases). The CDR3 extends over 13 amino acids. The V gene lost 3 bases and the J gene lost 8 bases, with 13 bases spanning the gap. CDR1 and CDR2 (germline): KGHSH, LQKENI. In nucleotides, the CDR3 is TGTGCCAGCTCACCGGGACCAGGGGAAGGCTACACCTTC. It translates to CASSPGPGEGYTF.

This chain uses TRBV6-1 with TRBJ2-1; D may be TRBD1 (6 bases). CDR1 and CDR2 from the germline V gene are MNHNS and SASEGT. With 5 bases removed from V and 7 bases from J, the gap between germline ends came to 15 bases. The CDR3 consists of 14 residues. As DNA, the CDR3 is TGTGCCAGCAGTAGTATGAGGGGGATAAATGAGCAGTTCTTC. It encodes CASSSMRGINEQFF.

This sequence joins TRBV5-1 and TRBJ1-1; a weak D match, TRBD1 (5 bases). V dropped 7 bases and J dropped 7 bases, with 20 bases sitting between them. CDR1 is SGHRS, CDR2 YFSETQ, per germline. The CDR3 is 14 residues long. Here the CDR3 reads CASAQERGSIEAFF. In DNA, the CDR3 is TGCGCCAGCGCCCAGGAGCGGGGGTCCATTGAAGCTTTCTTT.

To note about this clone: Other DNA variants within this sample encode the same CDR3. This rearrangement joins TRBV7-3 to TRBJ2-1; possibly TRBD1 for D (7 bases). With 5 bases removed from V and 9 bases from J, the gap between germline ends came to 11 bases. CDR3 length equals 12 residues. Germline-derived CDR1 and CDR2 are SGHTA and FQGTGA. This CDR3 is CASSLQGGEQFF. CDR3 DNA sequence: TGTGCCAGCAGCCTCCAGGGGGGTGAGCAGTTCTTC.

The chain is built from TRBV19 and TRBJ2-1; 9 nucleotides agree with TRBD1. The CDR3 length is 15 residues. V shed 5 bases and J 10 bases; nucleotides not matched to a gene: 12. CDR1 LNHDA and CDR2 SQIVND come from the germline V gene (reference sequence). Written as DNA, the CDR3 is TGTGCCAGTAGTGTGACAGGGGGGGAACGATGGGAGCAGTTCTTC. Its protein is CASSVTGGERWEQFF.

With regard to this clone: Different DNA sequences within this sample yield the same CDR3. The V call is TRBV9, the J call TRBJ2-5; 12 bases agree with TRBD2. Trimming at V came to 0 bases and at J to 3 bases, leaving 3 bases not matched to a gene. CDR3 length: 16 amino acids. Germline lookup yields CDR1 SGDLS and CDR2 YYNGEE. The CDR3 nucleotides read TGTGCCAGCAGCGTAGGACTAGCGGGGGTCGAAGAGACCCAGTACTTC. Its translation: CASSVGLAGVEETQYF.

The chain carries TRBV6-5 and TRBJ1-1; D is undetermined. V was cut by 6 bases and J by 1 base, with 9 bases left in between. The CDR3 extends over 13 amino acids. Germline CDR1 reads MNHEY; CDR2 reads SVGAGI. The CDR3 spells CASRSAGNTEAFF. CDR3 bases: TGTGCCAGCAGGTCTGCAGGGAACACTGAAGCTTTCTTT.

Comments on this clone: Distinct nucleotide sequences in the sample also encode this CDR3. V and J are TRBV7-2 and TRBJ1-5; maybe TRBD1 (6 bases). The CDR3 totals 13 residues. V was cut by 3 bases and J by 4 bases, with 7 bases left in between. The germline gives CDR1 SGHTA, CDR2 FQGNSA. The CDR3 loop reads CASSFQGNQPQHF. CDR3 in DNA: TGTGCCAGCAGCTTTCAGGGGAATCAGCCCCAGCATTTT.

The V and J genes are TRBV27 and TRBJ2-1; the D gene is possibly TRBD1 (6 bases). This CDR3 spans 17 amino acids. Germline V gene sequence: CDR1 MNHEY, CDR2 SMNVEV (reference sequence). Trimming took off 1 base at V and 2 bases at J, with 15 bases between the two ends. The CDR3 sequence is CASSLFSVGTTYNEQFF. The DNA for the CDR3 is TGTGCCAGCAGTTTATTTTCCGTTGGGACAACCTACAATGAGCAGTTCTTC.

V usage is TRBV9 and J usage is TRBJ2-1, with 9 bases aligning to TRBD2. The CDR3 runs 18 residues. Looked up from germline, CDR1 is SGDLS and CDR2 is YYNGEE. V was pared by 4 bases and J by 4 bases, with 15 bases of the junction left unmatched. The CDR3 region is CASSLQPSLAGLYNEQFF. CDR3 nucleotide sequence: TGTGCCAGCAGCCTGCAACCTTCCCTAGCGGGGCTATACAATGAGCAGTTCTTC.

This clone appeared once. The rearrangement joins TRBV5-1 to TRBJ1-1; 8 nucleotides match TRBD1. The CDR3 has 16 residues. Unmatched junction bases numbered 8, after V lost 2 bases and J lost 2 bases. Germline CDR1 and CDR2: SGHRS and YFSETQ. The chain's CDR3 is CASSFTPGQGNTEAFF. The CDR3 bases are TGCGCCAGCAGCTTTACACCCGGACAGGGAAACACTGAAGCTTTCTTT.

Only a few counts were recorded for this clone. The chain employs TRBV10-1 and TRBJ2-2; 9 positions match TRBD1. Trimming took 8 bases from V and 0 from J; bases not matched to a gene: 4. CDR1 WNHNN and CDR2 SYGVQD come from the germline V gene (reference sequence). There are 15 residues in the CDR3. The CDR3 sequence is CASAGTGPNTGELFF. Here the CDR3 DNA reads TGCGCCAGCGCCGGGACAGGGCCGAACACCGGGGAGCTGTTTTTT.